A single TCR beta chain is shown here with its context. Its antigen is not identified. The CDR3 totals 13 residues. V was clipped by 4 bases and J by 4 bases; unmatched bases: 0. Per germline, CDR1 MNHEY and CDR2 SVGAGI. This specimen comes from a study of cytomegalovirus exposure and HLA in healthy donors. PCR amplification relied on 60 Vbeta primers (plus 13 Jbeta primers). Profiling relied on immunoSEQ multiplex PCR, and the TCRdb table lists in-frame clones only, not all of them. The sample has more than 200,000 clones; around 83% are singletons. Study findings and constraints: CMV serostatus was the sole immune exposure data available. Reports state that TCR beta sequences accurately predicted most subjects' HLA-A and HLA-B alleles. An analysis that was carried out later associated 16,000 or so TCR beta sequences with HLA alleles at 0.05 false discovery rate.

The sequenced sample was PBMCs. This rearrangement joins TRBV6-5 to TRBJ1-4, with 7 bases fitting TRBD1. The sequence was obtained from a girl under 18 in good health and CMV-seronegative. CDR3 sequence reads: CASSSGGNEKLFF. The CDR3 bases are TGTGCCAGCAGTTCAGGGGGTAATGAAAAACTGTTTTTT.